One sample yielded the 12 T cell receptor beta chains listed below, sequenced in a study of cytomegalovirus exposure and HLA in healthy donors. The PCR employed 60 Vbeta primers together with 13 Jbeta primers. Generated by immunoSEQ multiplex PCR, the TCRdb table keeps only in-frame clones and is missing some. The repertoire holds around 41,000 clones, with roughly half as singletons. Sequenced input: PBMCs. The receptors come from a man in his 60s in good health and CMV-seronegative.

This sequence joins TRBV19 and TRBJ2-1, with a tentative D call TRBD2 (5 bases). The V gene lost 8 bases and the J gene lost 11 bases, with 10 bases spanning the gap. The CDR3 is 10 residues long. The V gene's germline CDR1 is LNHDA and CDR2 SQIVND (reference sequence). CDR3 amino acids: CASRDYQQFF. DNA for the CDR3: TGTGCCAGTCGCGACTACCAGCAGTTCTTC.

The genes are TRBV25-1 and TRBJ1-2; D perhaps matches TRBD1 (5 bases). The CDR3 extends over 14 amino acids. The ends were cut back, 4 bases at V and 6 bases at J, with 15 bases in the middle. Germline lookup yields CDR1 MGHDK and CDR2 SYGVNS. CDR3 DNA sequence: TGTGCCAGCAGTGTCTCGGACATAACTCATGGCTACACCTTC. Translating gives CASSVSDITHGYTF.

This clone turned up a few times. The V and J genes are TRBV19 and TRBJ1-3; D remains unclear. The germline V gene encodes CDR1 LNHDA and CDR2 SQIVND (reference sequence). Trimming shortened V by 4 bases and J by 0 bases, and 4 bases separated the two germline ends. This CDR3 comprises 13 residues. Written as DNA, the CDR3 is TGTGCCAGTAGTACCCGCTCTGGAAACACCATATATTTT. Its translation is CASSTRSGNTIYF.

This clone was picked up one time. This chain links TRBV14 with TRBJ2-7; 13 bases map to TRBD2. V trimming: 7 bases; J trimming: 5 bases; junction bases outside the gene matches: 5. The V gene's germline CDR1 is SGHDN and CDR2 FVKESK. The CDR3 extends over 14 amino acids. DNA for the CDR3: TGTGCCAGCAACGGACTAGCGGGAGATAACGAGCAGTACTTC. It specifies CASNGLAGDNEQYF.

This chain links TRBV11-2 with TRBJ2-7; the D gene is possibly TRBD2 (6 bases). V was cut by 5 bases and J by 2 bases, with 22 bases left in between. CDR1 and CDR2 from the germline V gene are SGHAT and FQNNGV. CDR3 length equals 17 residues. CDR3 sequence (DNA): TGTGCCAGCAGCCCGTATCCCGGGACTTCACCCGCCTACGAGCAGTACTTC. Protein sequence: CASSPYPGTSPAYEQYF.

The chain has TRBV18 and TRBJ1-1; TRBD1 aligns across 8 bases. Germline values: CDR1 KGHSH, CDR2 LQKENI. V lost 3 bases, J lost 0 bases, and 3 bases stayed unmatched. The CDR3 covers 15 residues. The CDR3 region is CASSPMTGVNTEAFF. In DNA form, the CDR3 reads TGTGCCAGCTCACCGATGACAGGGGTGAACACTGAAGCTTTCTTT.

The CDR3 DNA reads TGTGCCAGCAGCCCTCGGGGGGCGACCTACGAGCAGTACTTC. Protein sequence: CASSPRGATYEQYF. The gene calls are TRBV6-5 and TRBJ2-7, with a tentative D call TRBD2 (7 bases). CDR1 is MNHEY and CDR2 is SVGAGI in the germline V gene. Trimming took 6 bases from V and 2 from J, leaving 14 bases between them. The CDR3 consists of 14 residues.

J is TRBJ2-7 and V is TRBV10-3; no clear D gene. CDR1 and CDR2 (germline): ENHRY, SYGVKD. CDR3 length: 14 amino acids. Trimming cost V 0 bases and J 5 bases, with 11 bases left between them. CDR3 sequence (DNA): TGTGCCATCAGTGAGTCGAGCTTACCCCACGAGCAGTACTTC. Translation: CAISESSLPHEQYF.

This clone was observed a handful of times. The chain is built from TRBV30 and TRBJ1-2; D remains unclear. The CDR3 loop spans 13 amino acids. The V end was cut by 3 bases, the J end by 5 bases, with 13 bases between. Germline V gives CDR1 GTSNPN, CDR2 SVGIG (reference sequence). DNA for the CDR3: TGTGCCTGGAGCCCGACCCAGGTGTATGGCTACACCTTC. This codes for CAWSPTQVYGYTF. Drawing the rest from reference TRBV30 and TRBJ1-2, the complete variable domain is SQTIHQWPATLVQPVGSPLSLECTVEGTSNPNLYWYRQAAGRGLQLLFYSVGIGQISSEVPQNLSASRPQDRQFILSSKKLLLSDSGFYLCAWSPTQVYGYTFGSGTRLTVV.

This clone has only a few counts. The gene calls are TRBV2 and TRBJ2-7, with D maybe TRBD2 (5 bases). Trimming cost V 10 bases and J 4 bases, with 20 bases left between them. CDR3 length: 14 residues. Germline CDR1 reads SNHLY; CDR2 reads FYNNEI. The CDR3 spells CATSSPGFRYEQYF. The CDR3 DNA is TGTGCCACCTCCAGTCCGGGATTTCGATACGAGCAGTACTTC.

This chain links TRBV7-9 with TRBJ2-7; 11 bases match TRBD1. CDR3 length: 15 amino acids. Germline lookup yields CDR1 SEHNR and CDR2 FQNEAQ (reference sequence). V dropped 9 bases and J dropped 1; count of bases not matched to a gene: 8. CDR3 in amino acids: CASASGQGVSYEQYF. In DNA, the CDR3 is TGTGCCAGTGCGTCGGGACAGGGGGTATCCTACGAGCAGTACTTC.

This clone has only a few counts. The chain links TRBV5-1 to TRBJ2-1; D not certain. CDR1 is SGHRS and CDR2 is YFSETQ in the germline V gene. The V end lost 0 bases, the J end lost 0 bases, and 7 bases lay between the germline ends. The CDR3 covers 15 residues. CDR3 region: CASSLDSISYNEQFF. DNA of the CDR3: TGCGCCAGCAGCTTGGACTCTATCTCCTACAATGAGCAGTTCTTC.